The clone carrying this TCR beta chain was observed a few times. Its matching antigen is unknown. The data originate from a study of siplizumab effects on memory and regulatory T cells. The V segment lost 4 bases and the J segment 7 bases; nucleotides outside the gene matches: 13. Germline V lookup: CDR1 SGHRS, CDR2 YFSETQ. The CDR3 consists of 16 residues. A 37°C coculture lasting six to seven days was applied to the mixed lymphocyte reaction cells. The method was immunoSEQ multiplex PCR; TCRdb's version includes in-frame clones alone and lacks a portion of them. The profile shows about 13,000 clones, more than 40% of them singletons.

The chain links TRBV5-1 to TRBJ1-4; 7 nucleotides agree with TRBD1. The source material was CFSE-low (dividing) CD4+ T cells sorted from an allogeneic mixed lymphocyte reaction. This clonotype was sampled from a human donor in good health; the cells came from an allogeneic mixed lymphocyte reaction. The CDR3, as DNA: TGCGCCAGCAGCCCGCCGACAGGGAACTTGGGTGAAAAACTGTTTTTT. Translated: CASSPPTGNLGEKLFF.